Following are 28 T cell receptor beta chains from one sample sequenced in a study of immune characteristics of hereditary and idiopathic chronic pancreatitis. Data came from immunoSEQ multiplex PCR; TCRdb stores just in-frame clones and leaves some out. The top ten hold roughly 17% of the sample, which has about 2,000 clones, 60% to 80% seen once. Total pancreatectomy with islet autotransplantation was the source of the chronic pancreatitis pancreas tissue. Input material: pancreas tissue with idiopathic chronic pancreatitis. The origin of the receptors is a human donor with chronic pancreatitis.

The gene calls are TRBV21-1 and TRBJ1-1. TRBV21-1 is annotated as a pseudogene. This CDR3 spans 16 amino acids. In nucleotides, the CDR3 is TGTGCCAGCAGCGGAAGGCTAGCTACACATCGCACTGAAGCTTTCTTT. It translates to CASSGRLATHRTEAFF.

The rearrangement links TRBV7-2 to TRBJ1-6; the match to TRBD1 covers 7 bases. Trimming cost V 3 bases and J 14 bases; bases outside gene matches: 10. The CDR3 runs to 14 residues. Germline V lookup: CDR1 SGHTA, CDR2 FQGNSA. The CDR3 region is CASSLRQGERSLHF. CDR3 nucleotides: TGTGCCAGCAGCTTGAGACAGGGCGAAAGATCCCTCCACTTT.

The chain is built from TRBV9 and TRBJ2-7; D ambiguous. CDR1 and CDR2 from the germline V gene are SGDLS and YYNGEE. V gave up 4 bases and J gave up 6 bases, with 17 bases separating them. This CDR3 has 14 amino acids. CDR3 in amino acids: CASSPRGISLEQYF. The CDR3 DNA reads TGTGCCAGCAGCCCCCGCGGCATATCCCTCGAGCAGTACTTC. The variable domain in full, with the rest retrieved from reference TRBV9 and TRBJ2-7, is DSGVTQTPKHLITATGQRVTLRCSPRSGDLSVYWYQQSLDQGLQFLIQYYNGEERAKGNILERFSAQQFPDLHSELNLSSLELGDSALYFCASSPRGISLEQYFGPGTRLTVT.

This clone was recorded once. This chain links TRBV19 with TRBJ1-2, with TRBD1 matching 8 bases. This CDR3 spans 14 amino acids. CDR1 LNHDA and CDR2 SQIVND come from the germline V gene (reference sequence). With 3 bases clipped from V and 4 bases from J, the junction kept 4 bases outside the gene matches. CDR3: CASSMSGGVYGYTF. Written as DNA, the CDR3 is TGTGCCAGTAGTATGTCAGGGGGCGTCTATGGCTACACCTTC.

The table lists this clone with a few counts. J is TRBJ1-1 and V is TRBV27, with D hard to call. V dropped 4 bases and J dropped 1 base, with 7 bases sitting between them. Germline V CDR1 and CDR2: MNHEY, SMNVEV (reference sequence). This CDR3 region has 13 residues. CDR3 region: CASSWTENTEAFF. The CDR3 DNA reads TGTGCCAGCAGTTGGACCGAGAACACTGAAGCTTTCTTT.

The chain combines TRBV27 with TRBJ1-1; tentatively, D is TRBD1 (5 bases). Germline V gives CDR1 MNHEY, CDR2 SMNVEV (reference sequence). The V and J ends lost 3 bases and 5 bases respectively, with 13 bases between them. This CDR3 contains 14 residues. DNA for the CDR3: TGTGCCAGCAGTTTCCAAGGGGATATGACTGAAGCTTTCTTT. Protein sequence: CASSFQGDMTEAFF.

This clone was observed a single time. The chain recombines TRBV20-1 with TRBJ2-1; D gene unclear. This CDR3 is built from 11 residues. Per the germline V gene, CDR1 is DFQATT and CDR2 is SNEGSKA (reference sequence). V was shortened by 7 bases and J by 8 bases, with 12 bases between the two germline ends. CDR3 DNA sequence: TGCAGTGTGCGCCATCGAGATGAGCAGTTCTTC. It translates to CSVRHRDEQFF.

The chain employs TRBV28 and TRBJ1-4, with 9 positions matching TRBD1. CDR1 is MDHEN and CDR2 is SYDVKM in the germline V gene. V dropped 7 bases and J dropped 7; count of bases not matched to a gene: 10. CDR3 length equals 15 residues. The chain's CDR3 is CASTLNRGLFEKLFF. The CDR3 DNA is TGTGCCAGCACACTGAACAGGGGGCTTTTTGAAAAACTGTTTTTT.

V and J are TRBV5-1 and TRBJ2-5; a weak D match, TRBD1 (6 bases). With 3 bases removed from V and 5 bases from J, the gap between germline ends came to 11 bases. From germline, CDR1 is SGHRS and CDR2 YFSETQ. This CDR3 is built from 13 residues. The CDR3 sequence is CASSSGAGETQYF. The CDR3 DNA sequence: TGCGCCAGCAGCTCAGGGGCTGGGGAGACCCAGTACTTC.

This sequence joins TRBV5-1 and TRBJ2-1; D is possibly TRBD1 or TRBD2 (5 bases each). CDR3 length equals 15 residues. The V gene's germline CDR1 is SGHRS and CDR2 YFSETQ. The V end was cut by 0 bases, the J end by 10 bases, with 17 bases between. In DNA form, the CDR3 reads TGCGCCAGCAGCTTGGAGGGACGCCCTGTAGACGAGCAGTTCTTC. Translated, it gives CASSLEGRPVDEQFF.

The J gene is TRBJ2-3, the V gene TRBV9, with D perhaps given as TRBD1 or TRBD2 (5 bases each). In germline, CDR1 is SGDLS, CDR2 YYNGEE. V dropped 2 bases and J dropped 2 bases, with 15 bases sitting between them. CDR3 length equals 16 residues. The CDR3 DNA is TGTGCCAGCAGCGTCGGGGCTATTCGTTCCACAGATACGCAGTATTTT. Encoded protein: CASSVGAIRSTDTQYF.

J is TRBJ1-1 and V is TRBV6-2 or TRBV6-3, with D unresolved. The CDR3 length is 13 residues. V shed 2 bases and J shed 6 bases, with 10 bases lying between them. The germline V gene encodes CDR1 MNHEY and CDR2 SVGEGT. The CDR3 is CASSYVGTAEAFF. As DNA, the CDR3 is TGTGCCAGCAGTTACGTGGGTACCGCTGAAGCTTTCTTT.

The rearrangement uses TRBV28 and TRBJ1-5; D remains ambiguous. Germline V gene data show CDR1 as MDHEN and CDR2 as SYDVKM. Trimming shortened V by 8 bases and J by 5 bases, and 19 bases separated the two germline ends. This CDR3 spans 15 amino acids. This CDR3 is CASETGQSVDQPQHF. The CDR3 DNA reads as TGTGCCAGCGAAACTGGGCAGTCCGTCGATCAGCCCCAGCATTTT.

J is TRBJ2-2 and V is TRBV2; 7 bases fit TRBD1. V trimming: 0 bases; J trimming: 4 bases; junction bases outside the gene matches: 11. This CDR3 is 18 amino acids long. The germline V gene encodes CDR1 SNHLY and CDR2 FYNNEI. CDR3 in DNA: TGTGCCAGCAGTGAAGCGCTTCTCGGGACAGCTGGCACCGGGGAGCTGTTTTTT. Translating it yields CASSEALLGTAGTGELFF. Looking up the rest from reference TRBV2 and TRBJ2-2 gives the full variable domain: EPEVTQTPSHQVTQMGQEVILRCVPISNHLYFYWYRQILGQKVEFLVSFYNNEISEKSEIFDDQFSVERPDGSNFTLKIRSTKLEDSAMYFCASSEALLGTAGTGELFFGEGSRLTVL.

The chain carries TRBV3-1 (or the pseudogene TRBV3-2) and TRBJ1-5; 7 nucleotides line up with TRBD1. Trimming removed 0 bases from V and 0 bases from J; junction bases left unmatched: 8. CDR3 length: 18 amino acids. The germline V gene has CDR1 LGHDT and CDR2 YNNKEL (reference sequence). CDR3 coding DNA: TGTGCCAGCAGCCAAGACCCGGACAGGAGTTATAGCAATCAGCCCCAGCATTTT. Amino acid sequence: CASSQDPDRSYSNQPQHF.

V is TRBV7-7 and J is TRBJ2-7; D is perhaps TRBD2 (6 bases). The CDR3 is 15 amino acids. V shed 3 bases and J shed 0 bases, with 12 bases lying between them. Per germline, CDR1 SSHAT and CDR2 FNYEAQ (reference sequence). The CDR3 is CASSLRDSSSYEQYF. The CDR3 DNA follows: TGTGCCAGCAGCTTGAGGGACTCAAGCTCCTACGAGCAGTACTTC.

The V call is TRBV7-2, the J call TRBJ2-7; D is possibly TRBD1 or TRBD2 (5 bases each). Germline V gives CDR1 SGHTA, CDR2 FQGNSA. Trimming removed 1 base at V and 6 bases at J, with 10 bases between. CDR3 length equals 13 residues. The CDR3, as DNA: TGTGCCAGCAGCTTAGGGGCAGGGACCGAGCAGTACTTC. This translates into CASSLGAGTEQYF.

The chain links TRBV4-3 to TRBJ2-1; TRBD1 aligns across 11 bases. The CDR3 runs 15 residues. Trimming cost V 5 bases and J 6 bases; bases outside gene matches: 6. Germline CDR1 reads LGHNA; CDR2 reads YSLEER. CDR3 region: CASSKGTGGLNEQFF. Written as DNA, the CDR3 is TGCGCCAGCAGCAAAGGGACAGGGGGGCTCAATGAGCAGTTCTTC.

The CDR3 here is CASSQGLAGDGADTQYF. For the CDR3, the DNA is TGCGCCAGCAGCCAAGGACTAGCGGGAGACGGCGCAGATACGCAGTATTTT. The chain has TRBV4-3 and TRBJ2-3, with 12 bases that match TRBD2. The V gene end was trimmed by 1 base and the J gene end by 4 bases; junction bases not matched to a gene: 6. CDR1 is LGHNA, CDR2 YSLEER, per germline. The CDR3 runs to 17 residues.

This clone turned up a few times. The chain joins TRBV15 to TRBJ1-5; D gene unclear. The CDR3 totals 12 residues. Per the germline V gene, CDR1 is LNHNV and CDR2 is YYDKDF (reference sequence). Trimming took 0 bases from V and 4 from J, leaving 1 base between them. The CDR3 DNA follows: TGTGCCACCAGCAGAGAAAATCAGCCCCAGCATTTT. Its protein product is CATSRENQPQHF.

V usage is TRBV19 and J usage is TRBJ2-5; D may correspond to TRBD1 or TRBD2 (5 bases each). The V end lost 3 bases, the J end lost 4 bases, and 15 bases lay between the germline ends. The CDR3 is 15 residues long. The germline V gene encodes CDR1 LNHDA and CDR2 SQIVND (reference sequence). The CDR3 here is CASSIGLGVRETQYF. The CDR3 DNA sequence: TGTGCCAGTAGTATTGGGCTGGGGGTCCGAGAGACCCAGTACTTC.

The count of this clone is one. The J gene is TRBJ2-5, the V gene TRBV7-8, with TRBD2 identical over 7 bases. CDR1 is SGHVS and CDR2 is FQNEAQ in the germline V gene. The CDR3 totals 16 residues. Trimming at V came to 5 bases and at J to 5 bases, leaving 14 bases not matched to a gene. The CDR3 nucleotides read TGTGCCAGCAGCGCGTTGGGAGGGAAACTTGGGGAGACCCAGTACTTC. Translating it yields CASSALGGKLGETQYF. The entire variable domain, with the rest obtained from reference TRBV7-8 and TRBJ2-5, is as follows: GAGVSQSPRYKVAKRGQDVALRCDPISGHVSLFWYQQALGQGPEFLTYFQNEAQLDKSGLPSDRFFAERPEGSVSTLKIQRTQQEDSAVYLCASSALGGKLGETQYFGPGTRLLVL.

V is TRBV20-1 and J is TRBJ2-7; tentatively, D is TRBD2 (6 bases). V lost 5 bases and J lost 6, with 11 bases in between. The CDR3 length is 11 residues. CDR1 and CDR2 (germline): DFQATT, SNEGSKA (reference sequence). The CDR3 sequence: CSAESSVEQYF. The CDR3 DNA reads as TGCAGTGCTGAGTCTAGCGTCGAGCAGTACTTC.

The chain couples TRBV6-5 to TRBJ1-1; D unclear. V lost 5 bases and J 7 bases, leaving 8 bases between the germline ends. This CDR3 is 11 amino acids long. CDR1 and CDR2 (germline): MNHEY, SVGAGI. The CDR3 region has the DNA TGTGCCAGCAGTAATGGGGATGAAGCTTTCTTT. Translated: CASSNGDEAFF.

V gene TRBV6-5 combines with J gene TRBJ1-4; D is ambiguous. Germline V CDR1 and CDR2: MNHEY, SVGAGI. CDR3 size: 12 residues. V was shortened by 2 bases and J by 8 bases, with 6 bases between the two germline ends. This CDR3 is CASSYNGEKLFF. The CDR3 bases are TGTGCCAGCAGTTACAACGGAGAAAAACTGTTTTTT.

The chain couples TRBV7-8 to TRBJ2-5; the D gene is possibly TRBD1 (6 bases). CDR1 is SGHVS, CDR2 FQNEAQ, per germline. The CDR3 is made up of 16 amino acids. Deletions cut 4 bases from V and 2 bases from J, with 17 bases between. The DNA for the CDR3 is TGTGCCAGCAGCTCGTACACAGGGTCGGGACAAGAGACCCAGTACTTC. This codes for CASSSYTGSGQETQYF.

This clone was seen once. This rearrangement joins TRBV19 to TRBJ1-5; 8 nucleotides line up with TRBD1. The germline CDR1 and CDR2 sequences are LNHDA and SQIVND (reference sequence). V was clipped by 3 bases and J by 4 bases; unmatched bases: 8. CDR3 length equals 16 residues. The CDR3 nucleotides are TGTGCCAGTAGTATGCGGAAGGACAGGGTTAATCAGCCCCAGCATTTT. Protein sequence: CASSMRKDRVNQPQHF.

CDR3 coding DNA: TGTGCCAGCAGTGAAAGGGGGCGGAACACTGAAGCTTTCTTT. This sequence encodes CASSERGRNTEAFF. This sequence joins TRBV2 and TRBJ1-1; 7 bases line up with TRBD1. The CDR3 is 14 residues long. Germline V gene sequence: CDR1 SNHLY, CDR2 FYNNEI. J lost 1 base, V lost 2 bases, and 1 base had no gene match.